One sample yielded the 13 T cell receptor beta chains listed below, sequenced in a study of cytomegalovirus exposure and HLA in healthy donors. 13 Jbeta primers and 60 Vbeta primers were used for the PCR. Generated by immunoSEQ multiplex PCR, the TCRdb table keeps only in-frame clones and is missing some. The sample includes approximately 150,000 clones, 75% to 80% of them seen just once. The sequenced material came from PBMCs. These receptors originate from a man aged 35-49 years in good health and CMV-seropositive.

The chain carries TRBV5-1 and TRBJ2-1, with 9 bases matching TRBD1. From germline, CDR1 is SGHRS and CDR2 YFSETQ. The CDR3 runs 13 residues. Losses at the gene ends were 5 bases for V and 7 bases for J; bases not matched to a gene: 4. CDR3 coding DNA: TGCGCCAGCAGAGGGGACAGGGCTAATGAGCAGTTCTTC. Its translation: CASRGDRANEQFF.

The chain is built from TRBV19 and TRBJ2-7; D remains ambiguous. This CDR3 spans 12 amino acids. Germline CDR1 reads LNHDA; CDR2 reads SQIVND (reference sequence). CDR3 nucleotides: TGTTTCAAGCAGAAGGCGGCATACGAGCAGTACTTC. This translates into CFKQKAAYEQYF.

V is TRBV5-1 and J is TRBJ2-2; 9 bases are shared with TRBD2. The trim removed 4 bases at V and 5 bases at J, leaving 6 bases unmatched. Germline V gene data show CDR1 as SGHRS and CDR2 as YFSETQ. The CDR3 sequence is 15 residues long. The CDR3 region is CASSGTGLATGELFF. CDR3 coding DNA: TGCGCCAGCAGCGGCACGGGACTAGCTACCGGGGAGCTGTTTTTT.

The chain combines TRBV9 with TRBJ1-3; D is possibly TRBD1 (6 bases). V gave up 4 bases and J gave up 6 bases, with 17 bases separating them. This CDR3 region has 15 residues. Germline V CDR1 and CDR2: SGDLS, YYNGEE. The CDR3: CASSITAGVENTIYF. The DNA of the CDR3 is TGTGCCAGCAGCATCACTGCAGGGGTCGAAAACACCATATATTTT. Full variable domain (remainder filled in from reference TRBV9 and TRBJ1-3): DSGVTQTPKHLITATGQRVTLRCSPRSGDLSVYWYQQSLDQGLQFLIQYYNGEERAKGNILERFSAQQFPDLHSELNLSSLELGDSALYFCASSITAGVENTIYFGEGSWLTVV.

The J gene is TRBJ1-1, the V gene TRBV28; 8 nucleotides align to TRBD1. Per germline, CDR1 MDHEN and CDR2 SYDVKM. The junction had 9 bases not matched to a gene; V was cut back by 8 bases and J by 7 bases. This CDR3 contains 13 residues. The CDR3: CASAHRGFGEAFF. In nucleotides, the CDR3 is TGTGCCAGCGCCCACAGGGGGTTCGGTGAAGCTTTCTTT.

The V call is TRBV28, the J call TRBJ2-2; 8 nucleotides match TRBD1. In germline, CDR1 is MDHEN, CDR2 SYDVKM. The CDR3 contains 14 residues. Unmatched junction bases numbered 4, after V lost 7 bases and J lost 3 bases. This CDR3 is CASTGQGHTGELFF. The CDR3 nucleotides read TGTGCCAGCACCGGACAGGGCCACACCGGGGAGCTGTTTTTT.

This sequence joins TRBV18 and TRBJ2-7; 7 bases match TRBD1. This CDR3 spans 15 amino acids. CDR1 and CDR2 (germline): KGHSH, LQKENI. V dropped 0 bases and J dropped 3; count of bases not matched to a gene: 5. The CDR3 DNA is TGTGCCAGCTCACCACCTCCGACAGGGATCTACGAGCAGTACTTC. It yields the protein CASSPPPTGIYEQYF. Using reference TRBV18 and TRBJ2-7 for the parts outside the CDR3, the full variable domain is NAGVMQNPRHLVRRRGQEARLRCSPMKGHSHVYWYRQLPEEGLKFMVYLQKENIIDESGMPKERFSAEFPKEGPSILRIQQVVRGDSAAYFCASSPPPTGIYEQYFGPGTRLTVT.

The V and J genes are TRBV11-2 and TRBJ2-3, with 11 positions matching TRBD2. Germline V gene sequence: CDR1 SGHAT, CDR2 FQNNGV. The CDR3 length is 18 residues. The V and J ends lost 2 bases and 3 bases, in that order; junction bases with no gene match: 10. For the CDR3, the DNA is TGTGCCAGCAGCTTAAGGCCTCCTACTAGCGGGAGAACAGATACGCAGTATTTT. Protein product: CASSLRPPTSGRTDTQYF.

V gene TRBV12-5 combines with J gene TRBJ2-3; no firm D call. V dropped 7 bases and J dropped 0 bases, with 5 bases sitting between them. CDR1 and CDR2 (germline): LGHNT, FRNRAP. The CDR3 length is 12 residues. CDR3 sequence: CASARSTDTQYF. The CDR3 DNA follows: TGTGCTAGTGCTAGGAGCACAGATACGCAGTATTTT.

Notes on this clone: Other DNA sequences in the same sample also yield this CDR3. This rearrangement joins TRBV5-1 to TRBJ2-7; unclear D gene. The germline V gene has CDR1 SGHRS and CDR2 YFSETQ. The CDR3 runs to 13 residues. Trimming pared 0 bases from V and 4 bases from J, leaving 8 bases between. CDR3 DNA: TGCGCCAGCAGCTTGGGACAATCTTACGAGCAGTACTTC. It translates to CASSLGQSYEQYF.

The chain uses TRBV23-1 and TRBJ1-2, with D perhaps TRBD1 (6 bases). TRBV23-1 is placed among ORFs of uncertain function. The CDR3 has 16 residues. V was trimmed by 1 base and J by 3 bases, leaving 15 bases between them. The CDR3 nucleotides are TGCGCCAGCAGTCAATGCGGGCAGGGGTTGTACTATGGCTACACCTTC. Its protein product is CASSQCGQGLYYGYTF.

The rearrangement joins TRBV5-4 to TRBJ2-1, with unresolved D. Trimming pared 1 base from V and 2 bases from J, leaving 4 bases between. The CDR3 contains 13 residues. The germline V gene has CDR1 SGHNT and CDR2 YYREEE (reference sequence). DNA of the CDR3: TGTGCCAGCAGCTTGCCCACCTACAATGAGCAGTTCTTC. This encodes CASSLPTYNEQFF.

The chain is built from TRBV6-1 and TRBJ2-7; D unresolved. This CDR3 is 15 amino acids long. In germline, CDR1 is MNHNS, CDR2 SASEGT. V was shortened by 1 base and J by 2 bases, with 12 bases between the two germline ends. CDR3 sequence reads: CASSEGPRYPYEQYF. CDR3 nucleotide sequence: TGTGCCAGCAGTGAAGGACCTAGGTACCCCTACGAGCAGTACTTC.